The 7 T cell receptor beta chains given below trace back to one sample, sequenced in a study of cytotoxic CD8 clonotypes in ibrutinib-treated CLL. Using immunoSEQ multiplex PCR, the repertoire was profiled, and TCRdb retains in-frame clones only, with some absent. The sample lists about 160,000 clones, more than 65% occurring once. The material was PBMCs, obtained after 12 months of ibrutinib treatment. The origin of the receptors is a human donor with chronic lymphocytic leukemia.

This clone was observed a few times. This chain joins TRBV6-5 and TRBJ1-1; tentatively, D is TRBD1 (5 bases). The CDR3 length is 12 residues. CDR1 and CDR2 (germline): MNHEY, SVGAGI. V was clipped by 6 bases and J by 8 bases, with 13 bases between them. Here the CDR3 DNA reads TGTGCCAGCAGCACCGTAGGGGCCGAAGCTTTCTTT. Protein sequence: CASSTVGAEAFF.

The CDR3 DNA reads TGTGCCTCCTTAGGCCACAGACACTACAATCAGCCCCAGCATTTT. It is translated as CASLGHRHYNQPQHF. V and J are TRBV30 and TRBJ1-5; no definite D call. This CDR3 is built from 15 residues. The germline gives CDR1 GTSNPN, CDR2 SVGIG (reference sequence). The V and J ends lost 7 bases and 3 bases respectively, with 19 bases between them.

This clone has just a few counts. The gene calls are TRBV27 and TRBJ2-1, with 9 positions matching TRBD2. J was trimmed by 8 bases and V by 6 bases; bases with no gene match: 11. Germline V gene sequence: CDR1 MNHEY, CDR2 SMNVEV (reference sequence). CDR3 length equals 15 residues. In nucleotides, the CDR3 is TGTGCCAGCAGAAGGGGCGGGAGGGCCATAGATGAGCAGTTCTTC. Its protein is CASRRGGRAIDEQFF.

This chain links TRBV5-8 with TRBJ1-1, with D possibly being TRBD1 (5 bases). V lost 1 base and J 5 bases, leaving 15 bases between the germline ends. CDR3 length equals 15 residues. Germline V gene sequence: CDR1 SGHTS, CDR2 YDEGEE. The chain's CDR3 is CASSLFGGRWTEAFF. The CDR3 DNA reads TGTGCCAGCAGCTTGTTCGGGGGGAGGTGGACTGAAGCTTTCTTT.

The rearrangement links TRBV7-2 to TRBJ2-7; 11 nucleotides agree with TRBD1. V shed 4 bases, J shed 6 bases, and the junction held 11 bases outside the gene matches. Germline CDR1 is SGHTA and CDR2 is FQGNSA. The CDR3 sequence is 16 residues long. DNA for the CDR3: TGTGCCAGCAGCTGGGCTTCTGGGACAGGGGGGGTCGAGCAGTACTTC. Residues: CASSWASGTGGVEQYF.

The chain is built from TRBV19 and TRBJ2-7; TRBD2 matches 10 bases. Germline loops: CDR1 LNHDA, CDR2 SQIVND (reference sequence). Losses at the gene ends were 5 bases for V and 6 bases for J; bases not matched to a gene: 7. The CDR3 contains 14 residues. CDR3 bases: TGTGCCAGTAGTCCAGCGGGGGGGCTTGGCGAGCAGTACTTC. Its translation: CASSPAGGLGEQYF.

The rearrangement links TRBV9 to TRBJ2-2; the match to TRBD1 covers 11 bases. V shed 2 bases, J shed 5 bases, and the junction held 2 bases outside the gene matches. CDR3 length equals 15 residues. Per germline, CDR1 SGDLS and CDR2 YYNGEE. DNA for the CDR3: TGTGCCAGCAGCGTTGGGACAGGGGGAACCGGGGAGCTGTTTTTT. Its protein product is CASSVGTGGTGELFF.